The 11 T cell receptor beta chains in this list originate from one sample, sequenced in a study of blood T cell repertoires in COVID-19. Produced via immunoSEQ multiplex PCR; TCRdb's table is partial and in-frame only. The sample contains about 95,000 clones, 81% of which appear only once. Sequenced material: peripheral blood. Receptors were obtained from an older man with active or convalescent COVID-19.

This clone was detected a few times. V usage is TRBV4-2 and J usage is TRBJ2-7, with TRBD1 identical over 12 bases. CDR1 and CDR2 (germline): LGHNA, YNFKEQ. Trimming removed 4 bases from V and 2 bases from J; junction bases left unmatched: 0. CDR3 length: 14 amino acids. CDR3 DNA: TGTGCCAGCAGCCGGGACAGGGGGCCCTACGAGCAGTACTTC. Amino acids: CASSRDRGPYEQYF.

V gene TRBV6-5 combines with J gene TRBJ2-5; tentatively, D is TRBD2 (5 bases). V lost 6 bases and J 7 bases, leaving 15 bases between the germline ends. The CDR3 is made up of 13 amino acids. Germline CDR1 reads MNHEY; CDR2 reads SVGAGI. CDR3 DNA: TGTGCCAGCAGGAACCTCGGGGTCAGGACCCAGTACTTC. This encodes CASRNLGVRTQYF.

The J gene is TRBJ1-2, the V gene TRBV5-6; 8 bases agree with TRBD1. V lost 3 bases and J lost 1; bases outside the gene matches: 8. CDR3 length equals 16 residues. CDR1 and CDR2 from the germline V gene are SGHDT and YYEEEE. CDR3 protein: CASSSNTGGFNYGYTF. In DNA form, the CDR3 reads TGTGCCAGCAGCTCCAACACAGGGGGATTTAACTATGGCTACACCTTC.

The V and J genes are TRBV3-1 (or the pseudogene TRBV3-2) and TRBJ1-2; the D is unclear. The CDR3 runs to 13 residues. The germline V and J ends were trimmed by 1 base and 4 bases, with 7 bases remaining between them. Germline CDR1 LGHDT, CDR2 YNNKEL (reference sequence). CDR3 nucleotide sequence: TGTGCCAGCAGCCAAGTTGTCGGCTATGGCTACACCTTC. Its translation is CASSQVVGYGYTF.

The V call is TRBV28, the J call TRBJ2-1; 11 nucleotides align to TRBD1. The CDR3 has 13 amino acids. The trim removed 10 bases at V and 6 bases at J, leaving 5 bases unmatched. The germline gives CDR1 MDHEN, CDR2 SYDVKM. The CDR3 bases are TGTGCCACCCTGGACAGGGGGCTCAATGAGCAGTTCTTC. Protein: CATLDRGLNEQFF.

This clone was counted between two and nine times. The rearrangement joins TRBV2 to TRBJ1-1, with D possibly being TRBD1 (6 bases). Germline assignment: CDR1 SNHLY and CDR2 FYNNEI. The CDR3 length is 15 residues. Trimming took off 11 bases at V and 0 bases at J, with 19 bases between the two ends. For the CDR3, the DNA is TGTGCCGGGAGGAGGGGGGGCTGGATGAACACTGAAGCTTTCTTT. It yields the protein CAGRRGGWMNTEAFF.

The J gene is TRBJ2-5, the V gene TRBV6-5, with TRBD2 as a possible D gene (5 bases). This CDR3 has 15 amino acids. V was clipped by 4 bases and J by 2 bases, with 14 bases between them. Germline CDR1 MNHEY, CDR2 SVGAGI. DNA for the CDR3: TGTGCCAGCAGTTCGGACTGGGTCCGACAAGAGACCCAGTACTTC. It encodes CASSSDWVRQETQYF.

The chain uses TRBV10-3 and TRBJ1-5, with a tentative D call TRBD1 (6 bases). CDR3 length: 15 residues. Looked up from germline, CDR1 is ENHRY and CDR2 is SYGVKD. The germline V and J ends were trimmed by 6 bases and 1 base, with 13 bases remaining between them. The CDR3 is CAIRSTGSSNQPQHF. DNA of the CDR3: TGTGCCATCAGATCGACAGGATCCAGCAATCAGCCCCAGCATTTT.

This sequence joins TRBV30 and TRBJ1-2, with 8 bases aligning to TRBD1. The CDR3 is made up of 13 amino acids. V trimming: 8 bases; J trimming: 3 bases; junction bases outside the gene matches: 8. The V gene's germline CDR1 is GTSNPN and CDR2 SVGIG (reference sequence). This CDR3 is CAERQGADYGYTF. The CDR3 coding sequence is TGTGCCGAGCGTCAGGGGGCAGACTATGGCTACACCTTC.

This chain's CDR3 is CASRYGTVTYEQYF. As DNA, the CDR3 is TGTGCCAGCAGGTATGGGACAGTAACCTACGAGCAGTACTTC. The chain recombines TRBV5-6 with TRBJ2-7; 7 nucleotides agree with TRBD1. Unmatched junction bases numbered 7, after V lost 5 bases and J lost 2 bases. Germline lookup yields CDR1 SGHDT and CDR2 YYEEEE. The CDR3 covers 14 residues.

The V gene is TRBV9, the J gene TRBJ2-7, with 8 bases that match TRBD1. J lost 7 bases, V lost 0 bases, and 6 bases had no gene match. The CDR3 is 14 residues long. Germline CDR1 reads SGDLS; CDR2 reads YYNGEE. This CDR3 reads CASSVEGDRREQYF. CDR3 bases: TGTGCCAGCAGCGTAGAAGGGGACAGGCGGGAGCAGTACTTC.